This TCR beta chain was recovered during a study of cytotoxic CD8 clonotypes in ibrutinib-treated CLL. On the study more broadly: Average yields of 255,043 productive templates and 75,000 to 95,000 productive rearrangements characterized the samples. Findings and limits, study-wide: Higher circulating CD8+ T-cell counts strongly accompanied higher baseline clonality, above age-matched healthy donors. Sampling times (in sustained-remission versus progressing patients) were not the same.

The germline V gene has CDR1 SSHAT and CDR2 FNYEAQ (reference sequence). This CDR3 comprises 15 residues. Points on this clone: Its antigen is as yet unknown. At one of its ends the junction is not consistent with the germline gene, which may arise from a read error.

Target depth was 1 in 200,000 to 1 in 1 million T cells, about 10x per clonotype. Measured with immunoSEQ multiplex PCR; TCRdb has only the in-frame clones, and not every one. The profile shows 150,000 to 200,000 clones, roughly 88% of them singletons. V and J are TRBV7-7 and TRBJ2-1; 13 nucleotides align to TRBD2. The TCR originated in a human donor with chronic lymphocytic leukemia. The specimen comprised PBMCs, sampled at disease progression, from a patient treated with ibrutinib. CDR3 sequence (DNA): TGTGCTAGCAGCCCGGGACTAGCGGGACCCAATGAGCAGTTCTTC. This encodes CASSPGLAGPNEQFF.